The T cell receptor (beta chain) under discussion was sequenced for a study of cytomegalovirus exposure and HLA in healthy donors (dated by TCRdb to the late 2010s). A note on the overall study: In an earlier analysis of under 600 of the donors, 276 Gb of sequence data and 120 million or so unique TCR beta sequences from about 190 million T cells were reported. An early release that covered approximately 600 HLA-typed donors contained approximately 290 gigabases of sequencing data and roughly 84 million unique TCR sequences. Of the roughly 400 genotyped donors, around 81% fell in the genetic ancestry cluster associated with self-reported Caucasian donors. The study aimed to test whether cataloging public T cell receptors could reveal signatures of past pathogen exposure. Using immunosequencing, the study profiled T cell repertoires from roughly 650 subjects and related those repertoires to cytomegalovirus serostatus. Besides the first cohort of some 670 subjects, a separate validation cohort made up of roughly 120 different subjects was used. High-throughput TCR immunosequencing, statistical association of individual TCRs with disease status, and machine learning were combined to predict cytomegalovirus infection status. In a later analysis, previously published TCR beta repertoires from 500 to 750 donors were re-analyzed and high-resolution HLA genotyping was added so that TCR occurrence patterns could be studied. The later analysis used no new phenotypic data to find candidate immune exposures, relying instead on TCR beta sequences and their occurrence across donors. An earlier analysis of approximately 500 of the donors applied high-throughput TCR beta sequencing to assess whether each TCR beta V gene segment acted as functional or pseudogenic. Donor age, sex, ethnicity and CMV serostatus were compiled alongside the repertoire data. Genome-wide SNP genotypes for about 65% of the 666 donors were used in a later genetic analysis, which treated that subset as a discovery cohort. All discovery cohort repertoires had been generated on a single sequencing platform. Class I and class II HLA loci were covered by the typing at four-digit resolution. Typing coverage differed by locus: A, B, C, DRB1 and DQB1 were typed in roughly 620-630 donors, DQA1 in approximately 520, DPA1 in some 570, and DPB1 in 400 to 490. Because of strong linkage in the cohort, roughly five DR-DQ haplotypes were treated as single units for association and clustering. Across 300 to 400 genotyped donors of the cohort, an average of approximately 220,000 unique TCR beta nucleotide sequences per donor were sequenced, and approximately 17% of those sequences were non-productive. Overall study outcomes, separate from this receptor: A later analysis found that TCR association rates varied across HLA loci, with DRB1 alleles showing the most associated TCRs and HLA-C alleles the fewest. The cohort was sequenced for TCR beta chains only, and without alpha or paired-chain data the features that could be detected were limited. Most TCR sequences were observed very rarely across donors, whereas some public TCRs were present in many individuals. A group of highly shared sequence variants was considered likely to be a technical artifact of the sequencing pipeline. The earlier analysis of almost 600 of the donors excluded approximately 17 rarely observed V segments, including chromosome 9 orphons, because counts were too low. It was suggested by the authors that the approach could potentially be generalized to other disease states and immunological phenotypes. When HLA alleles, especially DR and DQ, strongly co-occurred, TCR associations were difficult to assign to individual alleles. According to a later analysis, most CMV-associated TCR beta chains appeared to be HLA-restricted, and the HLA associations seemed to be driven largely by CMV exposure. A total of 150 or so TCR beta chains were listed by the study as associated with cytomegalovirus. Correlated functional status among segregating V segments might be attributable to linkage disequilibrium, but an unknown experimental factor could not be ruled out. Broadly in line with IMGT annotations, most TCR beta V segments showed up in productive rearrangements about 90% or about 30% of the time in an earlier analysis of a few hundred of the donors. Specific HLA alleles were associated with around 18,000 TCR beta sequences at a false discovery rate of 0.05 in a later analysis. For the cohort, immune exposure information was limited to CMV serostatus. The classifier was reported to diagnose cytomegalovirus status with high specificity and sensitivity in both the original cohort and the validation cohort. Presence/absence analyses assumed roughly uniform sequencing depth across donors, an assumption that may not hold. Compared with the roughly 600-donor mean, donors in an Asian-associated ancestry cluster had fewer N-insertions in productive TCRs, according to a later genetic analysis. Some IMGT-functional V segments, including TRBV6-2 and TRBV6-3, could not be distinguished by the 87-base-pair reads and were therefore excluded. V-gene and J-gene trimming of TCR beta chains was associated with a missense DCLRE1C variant in a later genetic analysis, and the association was replicated in an independent cohort. In a later analysis, several top co-occurrence clusters were reported to appear linked to parvovirus B19, influenza, CMV and Epstein-Barr virus. Compared with equally common non-associated chains, HLA-associated TCR beta chains in a later analysis were more clonally expanded and had lower generation probabilities. A further reported finding was that TCR beta sequences accurately predicted the HLA-A and HLA-B alleles for most subjects in the first cohort. Because some donors lacked HLA typing at each locus, the association tests relied only on the typed subset. In vitro tests confirmed that three of the cytomegalovirus-associated TCR beta chains recognize cytomegalovirus antigens.

In total, just over 650 healthy bone marrow donors made up the cohort. At the time of sampling, all cohort members were nominally healthy, though unrecorded immune exposures were likely present. The donor tested CMV seronegative, placing the donor among the 352 seronegative members of the cohort. A peripheral blood sample was provided by each donor, and peripheral blood mononuclear cells were used for TCR beta sequencing. Genomic DNA was extracted from the blood cell samples with the Qiagen DNeasy Blood Extraction Kit. Trimming takes 2 bases from V and 3 bases from J, and the germline ends sit 21 bases apart. The CDR3 starts with the cysteine, ends with the phenylalanine, and has 18 residues. Just CDR3 DNA is preserved here, 54 bases in frame from base 1. Based on the germline V gene (reference sequence), the CDR1 and CDR2 sequences are SEHNR and FQNEAQ. Receptor libraries were prepared by the immunoSEQ multiplex PCR assay. For the multiplex PCR, a mixture combining 60 forward primers for TCR Vbeta segments and 13 reverse primers for TCR Jbeta segments was used. The CDR3 region of rearranged TCR beta genes was amplified from genomic DNA by a multiplex PCR assay. The amplified TCR beta libraries were sequenced on the Illumina HiSeq System as 87-base-pair reads. The authors processed their data as follows. A later analysis tallied 80 million to 95 million unique TCR beta chains across the approximately 670 repertoires, and approximately 11 million of those chains were shared by two or more donors. A nearest-neighbor algorithm error-corrected the raw reads and collapsed the reads into unique sequences, merging closely related sequences to remove PCR and sequencing errors. V, D and J gene segments were assigned by aligning CDR3 sequences to IMGT reference sequences. For a sequence to be retained, at least a six-nucleotide match to both a V gene segment and a J gene segment was required. Rearrangements were called productive when the CDR3 lacked stop codons and stayed in frame with V and J; all others were non-productive. Following IMGT convention, CDR3 was defined as the stretch from the second conserved V-encoded cysteine to the conserved J-encoded phenylalanine. In an earlier analysis of approximately 500 of the donors, sequences lacking an unambiguous match to a single V gene segment were excluded. In an earlier analysis of a few hundred of the donors, V segments were called functional above 56.7% productive rearrangements and were called segregating when the between-donor standard deviation exceeded 5%. A statistical classification framework was developed to diagnose cytomegalovirus status using the catalog of TCR beta chain sequences. V and J gene assignment, in a later analysis, came from comparing TCR nucleotide sequences with IMGT/GENE-DB human TR gene sequences. The TCRdist pipeline was used in a later analysis to assign CDR3 sequences and most-parsimonious VDJ recombination scenarios. A later analysis defined each TCR beta chain by its CDR3 amino acid sequence plus V-gene family, and excluded reads lacking a unique V-gene family. A later analysis removed roughly 590 highly shared, low-generation-probability nucleotide sequences to deal with suspected cross-contamination and a sequencing artifact. A later analysis calculated a clonal expansion index for each public chain from normalized within-repertoire ranks of inferred template counts. In a later analysis, generation probabilities were computed with a VDJ recombination model fitted to out-of-frame rearrangements, and the resulting probabilities were checked against IGoR. A later analysis scored TCR-TCR, TCR-HLA and TCR-CMV co-occurrence with hypergeometric tests, applying a repertoire-size bias correction to TCR pairs. False discovery rates were estimated in a later analysis by permuting HLA or CMV assignments 20 times. A later analysis grouped co-occurring TCRs with DBSCAN, adding TCRdist sequence similarity when clustering within HLA-allele-positive subsets. Repertoires with fewer than 30,000 or more than 120,000 public chains, plus five repertoires with anomalous nucleotide sharing, were excluded from co-occurrence clustering. Not all clones reach the TCRdb copy of this immuneACCESS table, which keeps in-frame sequences only. Checked studies attribute under half of the gap to unresolved V genes and leave the rest unexplained. V, J and clone size are those of that table, while D and trimming were read from the DNA. For this sample there are over 150,000 clones; almost 80% appear just once. The top ten hold roughly 1.5% of the sample.

About this clone: Which antigen it targets is not known. No base quality values were provided; no much bigger clone lies one nucleotide off.

Sequenced input: PBMCs. The sequence was obtained from a woman between 18 and 29 years old in good health and CMV-seronegative. The chain employs TRBV7-9 and TRBJ2-3; the D gene is perhaps TRBD2, from 6 matching bases. The DNA reads as follows: TGTGCCAGCAGCTTAAGGAGGGCACGGTTTCTAGTAACAGATACGCAGTATTTT. This encodes CASSLRRARFLVTDTQYF.